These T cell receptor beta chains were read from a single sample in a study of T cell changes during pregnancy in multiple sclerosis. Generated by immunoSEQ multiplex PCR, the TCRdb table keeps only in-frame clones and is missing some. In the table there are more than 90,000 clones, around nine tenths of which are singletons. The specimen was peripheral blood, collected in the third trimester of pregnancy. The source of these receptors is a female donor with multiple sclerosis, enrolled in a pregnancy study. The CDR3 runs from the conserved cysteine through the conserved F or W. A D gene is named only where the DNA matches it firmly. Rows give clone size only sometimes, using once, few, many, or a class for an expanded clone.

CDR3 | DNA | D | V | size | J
CASSEVIQANYGYTF | TGTGCCAGCAGTGAAGTTATACAGGCTAACTATGGCTACACCTTC | - | TRBV6-1 | - | TRBJ1-2
CAWSVKRSDRGSSYEQYF | TGTGCCTGGAGTGTAAAGAGGAGCGACCGAGGGAGCTCCTACGAGCAGTACTTC | - | TRBV30 | - | TRBJ2-7
CASSPVPGLAANEQYF | TGCGCCAGCAGCCCAGTCCCGGGACTAGCAGCGAACGAGCAGTACTTC | TRBD2 | TRBV5-1 | - | TRBJ2-7
CASPLGGGRQPQHF | TGTGCCAGTCCATTGGGGGGAGGTAGGCAGCCCCAGCATTTT | - | TRBV19 | - | TRBJ1-5
CASRFKGRAWEQFF | TGTGCCAGCAGGTTTAAGGGGAGGGCCTGGGAGCAGTTCTTC | TRBD2 | TRBV28 | - | TRBJ2-1
CASRIQGLESYEQYF | TGTGCCAGCAGGATACAGGGATTAGAATCCTACGAGCAGTACTTC | - | TRBV5-4 | - | TRBJ2-7
CASSAGGVNSPLHF | TGTGCCAGCAGCGCAGGGGGCGTGAATTCACCCCTCCACTTT | TRBD1 | TRBV5-5 | - | TRBJ1-6
CAWSVSEETQYF | TGTGCCTGGAGCGTAAGTGAGGAGACCCAGTACTTC | - | TRBV30 | - | TRBJ2-5
CASSPGQGAYYGYTF | TGTGCCAGCAGCCCCGGACAGGGGGCGTATTATGGCTACACCTTC | TRBD1 | TRBV11-1 | - | TRBJ1-2
CASSSAGNEQFF | TGTGCCAGCAGTTCGGCGGGTAATGAGCAGTTCTTC | - | TRBV5-4 | - | TRBJ2-1
CASSTRGPRTGELFF | TGTGCCAGCAGCACCAGGGGCCCTAGGACCGGGGAGCTGTTTTTT | - | TRBV7-9 | - | TRBJ2-2
CASKGQPNSYEQYF | TGTGCCAGCAAGGGACAGCCCAACTCCTACGAGCAGTACTTC | TRBD1 | TRBV6-1 | - | TRBJ2-7
CARSSSGLAGANGELFF | TGTGCCAGAAGCTCATCGGGACTAGCGGGAGCTAACGGGGAGCTGTTTTTT | TRBD2 | TRBV5-3 | - | TRBJ2-2
CASSGGRGGQNEQFF | TGTGCCAGCAGCGGCGGACGGGGGGGCCAGAATGAGCAGTTCTTC | TRBD2 | TRBV9 | - | TRBJ2-1
CASSLGTSVVNEQFF | TGTGCCAGCAGCCTCGGGACTAGCGTTGTCAATGAGCAGTTCTTC | TRBD2 | TRBV7-2 | - | TRBJ2-1
CASSVRVQGEQYF | TGTGCCAGCAGCGTAAGGGTACAGGGCGAGCAGTACTTC | - | TRBV9 | - | TRBJ2-7
CAWTPTGGNEQFF | TGTGCCTGGACCCCGACAGGGGGCAATGAGCAGTTCTTC | TRBD1 | TRBV30 | - | TRBJ2-1
CASSSPGTGKGNTIYF | TGCGCCAGCAGCTCTCCCGGGACAGGGAAGGGAAACACCATATATTTT | TRBD1 | TRBV4-1 | - | TRBJ1-3
CASSPTRRGRWGGELFF | TGTGCCAGCAGCCCTACACGGAGGGGGCGGTGGGGCGGGGAGCTGTTTTTT | - | TRBV9 | - | TRBJ2-2
CASSSGLAGGGETQYF | TGTGCCAGCAGCTCAGGACTAGCGGGGGGCGGAGAGACCCAGTACTTC | TRBD2 | TRBV7-2 | - | TRBJ2-5
CASSSRTGMPYEQYF | TGTGCCAGCAGCTCACGGACAGGGATGCCCTACGAGCAGTACTTC | TRBD1 | TRBV7-2 | - | TRBJ2-7
CASTGQFEAFF | TGTGCCAGCACCGGACAGTTTGAAGCTTTCTTT | - | TRBV28 | - | TRBJ1-1
CASSEEGGDTEAFF | TGTGCCAGCAGCGAGGAGGGAGGTGACACTGAAGCTTTCTTT | - | TRBV9 | - | TRBJ1-1
CASRISGGLETQYF | TGTGCCAGCAGGATTAGCGGAGGTTTGGAGACCCAGTACTTC | - | TRBV11-2 | - | TRBJ2-5
CASSPWTSGTSGELFF | TGTGCCAGCAGCCCTTGGACTAGCGGGACGAGCGGGGAGCTGTTTTTT | TRBD2 | TRBV7-8 | - | TRBJ2-2
CASINFPGQGEQYF | TGTGCCAGCATCAATTTCCCGGGACAGGGCGAGCAGTACTTC | TRBD1 | TRBV2 | - | TRBJ2-7
CASSKEVKAMNTEAFF | TGTGCCAGCAGCAAAGAAGTGAAAGCCATGAACACTGAAGCTTTCTTT | - | TRBV21-1 | - | TRBJ1-1
CASSLDLSSGNTIYF | TGTGCCAGCAGCTTAGACCTGAGCTCTGGAAACACCATATATTTT | - | TRBV7-2 | - | TRBJ1-3
CASSLSLGTGLVEQYF | TGTGCCAGCAGCTTGAGTCTTGGGACAGGGCTGGTCGAGCAGTACTTC | TRBD1 | TRBV5-6 | - | TRBJ2-7
CAWSVHRRGLGYTF | TGTGCCTGGAGTGTACATAGAAGAGGACTGGGCTACACCTTC | - | TRBV30 | - | TRBJ1-2
CASSASLQGRAFF | TGTGCCAGCAGTGCATCGTTACAGGGGCGAGCTTTCTTT | TRBD1 | TRBV6-1 | - | TRBJ1-1
CASSPGLGANTEAFF | TGTGCCAGCAGCCCAGGCCTAGGGGCGAACACTGAAGCTTTCTTT | - | TRBV7-9 | - | TRBJ1-1
CASSAREGETQYF | TGCGCCAGCAGTGCTCGGGAGGGAGAGACCCAGTACTTC | TRBD2 | TRBV10-2 | - | TRBJ2-5
CASSLVPGETQYF | TGCGCCAGCAGCTTGGTACCGGGGGAGACCCAGTACTTC | - | TRBV5-1 | - | TRBJ2-5
CASSYHRDREKLFF | TGTGCCAGCAGTTACCACAGGGATCGGGAAAAACTGTTTTTT | - | TRBV6-5 | - | TRBJ1-4
CASSGGPVNEQFF | TGTGCCAGCAGTGGCGGGCCTGTCAATGAGCAGTTCTTC | - | TRBV28 | once | TRBJ2-1
CASYTGMQRARTF | TGTGCCAGCTATACAGGGATGCAGAGGGCTAGGACCTTC | - | TRBV6-1 | few | TRBJ1-2
CASRKGLLANYGYTF | TGTGCCAGCAGGAAGGGACTGCTAGCTAACTATGGCTACACCTTC | - | TRBV2 | few | TRBJ1-2
CASSVEGAPRMNEQFF | TGTGCCAGCAGCGTAGAGGGGGCTCCCCGGATGAATGAGCAGTTCTTC | TRBD1 | TRBV9 | - | TRBJ2-1
CASSTTPGNIQYF | TGTGCCAGCAGTACGACCCCCGGGAACATTCAGTACTTC | - | TRBV2 | - | TRBJ2-4
CASRSRVYETQYF | TGTGCCAGCAGGAGCAGGGTTTACGAGACCCAGTACTTC | - | TRBV7-9 | - | TRBJ2-5
CASSQETGYEQYF | TGCGCCAGCAGCCAAGAAACAGGCTACGAGCAGTACTTC | - | TRBV4-1 | - | TRBJ2-7
CASSLDVGQNLINQPQHF | TGTGCCAGCAGTTTAGACGTGGGACAGAACTTGATCAATCAGCCCCAGCATTTT | TRBD1 | TRBV28 | - | TRBJ1-5
CSAPLSGSQFF | TGCAGTGCTCCCTTAAGCGGGAGTCAGTTCTTC | TRBD2 | TRBV20-1 | - | TRBJ2-1
CASSLTRQGDAYEQYF | TGTGCCAGCAGTTTAACCAGGCAGGGTGACGCCTACGAGCAGTACTTC | - | TRBV27 | - | TRBJ2-7
CASSTIPTGGVHQPQHF | TGTGCCAGCAGTACAATACCCACCGGAGGGGTTCATCAGCCCCAGCATTTT | - | TRBV28 | - | TRBJ1-5
CASSLVVYSPYNEQFF | TGTGCCAGCAGCTTAGTGGTCTACTCCCCATACAATGAGCAGTTCTTC | - | TRBV11-1 | once | TRBJ2-1
CASTPAPGGGEKLFF | TGTGCCAGCACTCCCGCCCCAGGGGGAGGTGAAAAACTGTTTTTT | TRBD1 | TRBV6-1 | - | TRBJ1-4
CASSFRDPNEKLFF | TGTGCCAGCAGCTTCAGGGATCCTAATGAAAAACTGTTTTTT | - | TRBV7-2 | - | TRBJ1-4
CASSLANGRASGEQFF | TGTGCCAGCAGCTTGGCCAACGGGAGGGCCTCCGGTGAGCAGTTCTTC | TRBD2 | TRBV5-4 | - | TRBJ2-1
CASSKQGVEGEKLFF | TGTGCCAGCAGCAAACAGGGGGTTGAAGGAGAAAAACTGTTTTTT | TRBD1 | TRBV2 | - | TRBJ1-4
CASSTSEETQYF | TGTGCCAGCAGTACCTCGGAAGAGACCCAGTACTTC | - | TRBV6-5 | once | TRBJ2-5
CSASRGGAQYF | TGCAGTGCTAGCCGGGGAGGGGCCCAGTACTTC | TRBD2 | TRBV20-1 | - | TRBJ2-5
CATHRGGNEQFF | TGTGCCACCCACAGGGGGGGAAATGAGCAGTTCTTC | - | TRBV10-3 | - | TRBJ2-1